Presented here are 15 T cell receptor beta chains from one specimen sequenced in a study of radiation and T cells in renal cell carcinoma. This table comes from immunoSEQ multiplex PCR, and its TCRdb copy is limited to in-frame clones, with some not included. The sample holds approximately 110,000 clones, approximately 80% seen once. The time point is: baseline pretreatment blood. Treatment noted: 15 Gy SBRT to primary tumor, nephrectomy 4 weeks later. The sequenced sample was blood, obtained from a patient whose treatment included radiotherapy and nephrectomy. The origin of the receptors is a woman aged 60-75 years with renal cell carcinoma.

The gene calls are TRBV25-1 and TRBJ1-5; TRBD1 is a possible D gene (6 bases). The germline V gene encodes CDR1 MGHDK and CDR2 SYGVNS. The CDR3 is 13 residues long. V lost 6 bases to trimming and J lost 6 bases, with 12 bases between them. The CDR3 spells CASRRTVCQPQHF. CDR3 DNA sequence: TGTGCCAGCAGACGGACAGTTTGTCAGCCCCAGCATTTT.

The chain uses TRBV4-3 and TRBJ2-1, with 10 bases aligning to TRBD2. Germline CDR1 is LGHNA and CDR2 is YSLEER. With V trimmed by 1 base and J by 0 bases, 15 bases remained unmatched. The CDR3 contains 21 residues. The CDR3 loop is CASSQGPGATSGKSSYNEQFF. The CDR3 region has the DNA TGCGCCAGCAGCCAAGGACCCGGGGCTACTAGCGGGAAGAGCTCCTACAATGAGCAGTTCTTC.

To note about this clone: The junction differs from germline at one of its ends, possibly a read error. The chain couples TRBV27 to TRBJ2-3, with D perhaps being TRBD1 or TRBD2 (6 bases each). The CDR3 covers 14 residues. Germline V lookup: CDR1 MNHEY, CDR2 SMNVEV (reference sequence). The CDR3 is CASGFWGATDTQYF. DNA for the CDR3: TGTGCCAGCGGTTTTTGGGGGGCTACAGATACGCAGTATTTT.

This chain uses TRBV27 with TRBJ1-6; TRBD1 agrees at 12 bases. V shed 2 bases, J shed 10 bases, and the junction held 6 bases outside the gene matches. Germline CDR1 and CDR2: MNHEY and SMNVEV (reference sequence). The CDR3 is 16 residues long. CDR3 region: CASSLPGTGGLSPLHF. CDR3 nucleotide sequence: TGTGCCAGCAGTTTACCCGGGACAGGGGGCTTATCACCCCTCCACTTT.

This chain links TRBV6-5 with TRBJ2-3; perhaps TRBD1 as D (6 bases). The V gene lost 2 bases and the J gene lost 6 bases, with 15 bases spanning the gap. Germline assignment: CDR1 MNHEY and CDR2 SVGAGI. This CDR3 is 15 amino acids long. CDR3 protein: CASSYVGGGTDTQYF. CDR3 DNA: TGTGCCAGCAGTTACGTTGGGGGCGGAACGGATACGCAGTATTTT.

The chain recombines TRBV14 with TRBJ1-1, with a possible D match to TRBD1 (6 bases). Germline CDR1 and CDR2: SGHDN and FVKESK. This CDR3 is built from 13 residues. V was shortened by 2 bases and J by 8 bases, with 12 bases between the two germline ends. The CDR3 DNA is TGTGCCAGCAGCCAAAACAGGGATGCCGAAGCTTTCTTT. Protein: CASSQNRDAEAFF.

J is TRBJ2-6 and V is TRBV5-1, with TRBD2 as a possible D gene (6 bases). Trimming removed 0 bases from V and 11 bases from J, with 12 bases in between. The germline CDR1 and CDR2 sequences are SGHRS and YFSETQ. The CDR3 covers 14 residues. The CDR3 loop reads CASSLVLGEDVLTF. The CDR3 DNA reads as TGCGCCAGCAGCTTGGTTCTGGGGGAGGACGTCCTGACTTTC.

This rearrangement joins TRBV7-9 to TRBJ1-2; unclear D gene. The CDR3 covers 15 residues. Germline V CDR1 and CDR2: SEHNR, FQNEAQ (reference sequence). Trimming took off 1 base at V and 2 bases at J, with 11 bases between the two ends. This CDR3 is CASSLVENTNYGYTF. The CDR3 DNA is TGTGCCAGCAGCTTAGTGGAGAATACAAACTATGGCTACACCTTC.

The chain couples TRBV9 to TRBJ1-2; 10 nucleotides align to TRBD1. Germline V lookup: CDR1 SGDLS, CDR2 YYNGEE. CDR3 length: 15 residues. V lost 3 bases to trimming and J lost 6 bases; unmatched junction nucleotides: 8. CDR3 region: CASSASGQGRNGYTF. The CDR3 coding sequence is TGTGCCAGCAGCGCTTCGGGACAGGGGCGGAATGGCTACACCTTC.

The chain has TRBV19 and TRBJ2-6; D may match TRBD1 or TRBD2 (7 bases each). CDR3 length equals 17 residues. Germline lookup yields CDR1 LNHDA and CDR2 SQIVND (reference sequence). The ends were cut back, 3 bases at V and 4 bases at J, with 16 bases in the middle. The CDR3 is CASSMGGGSSGANVLTF. In DNA form, the CDR3 reads TGTGCCAGTAGTATGGGAGGGGGCTCGTCGGGGGCCAACGTCCTGACTTTC.

This chain uses TRBV2 with TRBJ1-4, with a weak D call TRBD1 (6 bases). The CDR3 spans 16 residues. Germline V gives CDR1 SNHLY, CDR2 FYNNEI. Trimming cost V 1 base and J 3 bases, with 12 bases left between them. This chain's CDR3 is CASSEGQVRANEKLFF. CDR3 nucleotide sequence: TGTGCCAGCAGTGAAGGACAGGTCCGGGCTAATGAAAAACTGTTTTTT.

The J gene is TRBJ2-1, the V gene TRBV19, with a weak D call TRBD1 (6 bases). V gave up 5 bases and J gave up 0 bases, with 14 bases separating them. The CDR3 spans 16 residues. In germline, CDR1 is LNHDA, CDR2 SQIVND (reference sequence). CDR3 region: CASSPSTGLSYNEQFF. The CDR3 nucleotides are TGTGCCAGTAGTCCCTCGACAGGTCTCTCCTACAATGAGCAGTTCTTC. The complete variable domain, with remaining parts taken from reference TRBV19 and TRBJ2-1, reads DGGITQSPKYLFRKEGQNVTLSCEQNLNHDAMYWYRQDPGQGLRLIYYSQIVNDFQKGDIAEGYSVSREKKESFPLTVTSAQKNPTAFYLCASSPSTGLSYNEQFFGPGTRLTVL.

The rearrangement links TRBV29-1 to TRBJ2-3; D gene uncertain. Germline V gene lookup returns CDR1 SQVTM and CDR2 ANQGSEA. The CDR3 loop spans 12 amino acids. V lost 5 bases and J 3 bases, leaving 9 bases between the germline ends. CDR3 sequence (DNA): TGCAGCGTTCTTCCCGGGACAGATACGCAGTATTTT. Its translation: CSVLPGTDTQYF.

The chain is built from TRBV4-1 and TRBJ1-3; D may be TRBD1 (5 bases). The CDR3 extends over 18 amino acids. Trimming pared 3 bases from V and 0 bases from J, leaving 18 bases between. CDR1 is MGHRA, CDR2 YSYEKL, per germline. The chain's CDR3 is CASSQVDMGLISGNTIYF. The CDR3 DNA reads TGCGCCAGCAGCCAGGTGGACATGGGACTAATCTCTGGAAACACCATATATTTT.

The chain carries TRBV28 and TRBJ1-1; the D gene is possibly TRBD1 (5 bases). The V gene lost 7 bases and the J gene lost 1 base, with 16 bases spanning the gap. The CDR3 runs to 15 residues. Germline V gene data show CDR1 as MDHEN and CDR2 as SYDVKM. CDR3 region: CASTVGGTRNTEAFF. CDR3 DNA: TGTGCCAGCACTGTCGGGGGGACCAGGAACACTGAAGCTTTCTTT.